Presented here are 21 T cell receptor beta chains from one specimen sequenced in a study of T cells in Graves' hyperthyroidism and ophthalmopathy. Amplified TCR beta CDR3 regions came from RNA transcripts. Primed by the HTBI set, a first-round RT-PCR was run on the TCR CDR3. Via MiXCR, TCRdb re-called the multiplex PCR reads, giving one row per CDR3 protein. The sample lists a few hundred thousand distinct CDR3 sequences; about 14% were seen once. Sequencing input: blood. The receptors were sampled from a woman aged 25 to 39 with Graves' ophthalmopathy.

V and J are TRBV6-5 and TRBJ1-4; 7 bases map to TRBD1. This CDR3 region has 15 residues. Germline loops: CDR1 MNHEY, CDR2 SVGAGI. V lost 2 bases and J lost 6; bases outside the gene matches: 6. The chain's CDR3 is CASSYIGDSYEKLFF. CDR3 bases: TGTGCCAGCAGTTACATTGGGGACAGTTATGAAAAACTGTTTTTT.

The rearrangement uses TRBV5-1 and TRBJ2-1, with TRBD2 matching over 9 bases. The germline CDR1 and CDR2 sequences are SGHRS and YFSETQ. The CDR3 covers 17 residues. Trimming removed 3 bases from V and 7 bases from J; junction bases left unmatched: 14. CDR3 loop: CASSWPLRGGLWNEQFF. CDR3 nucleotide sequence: TGCGCCAGCAGCTGGCCGCTGCGGGGGGGCCTTTGGAATGAGCAGTTCTTC.

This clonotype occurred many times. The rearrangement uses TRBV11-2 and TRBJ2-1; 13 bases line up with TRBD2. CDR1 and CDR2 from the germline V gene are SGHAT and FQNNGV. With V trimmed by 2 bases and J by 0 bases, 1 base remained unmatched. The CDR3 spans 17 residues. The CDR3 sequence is CASSLRTSGSSYNEQFF. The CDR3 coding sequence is TGTGCCAGCAGCTTACGGACTAGCGGGAGCTCCTACAATGAGCAGTTCTTC.

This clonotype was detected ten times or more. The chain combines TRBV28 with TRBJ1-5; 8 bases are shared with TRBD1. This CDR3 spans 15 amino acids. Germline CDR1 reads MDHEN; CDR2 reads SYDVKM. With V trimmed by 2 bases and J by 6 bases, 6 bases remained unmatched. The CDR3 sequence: CASSLRQTGVQPQHF. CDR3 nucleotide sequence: TGTGCCAGCAGTTTACGGCAGACAGGGGTTCAGCCCCAGCATTTT. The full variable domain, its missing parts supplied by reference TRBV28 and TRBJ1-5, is DVKVTQSSRYLVKRTGEKVFLECVQDMDHENMFWYRQDPGLGLRLIYFSYDVKMKEKGDIPEGYSVSREKKERFSLILESASTNQTSMYLCASSLRQTGVQPQHFGDGTRLSIL.

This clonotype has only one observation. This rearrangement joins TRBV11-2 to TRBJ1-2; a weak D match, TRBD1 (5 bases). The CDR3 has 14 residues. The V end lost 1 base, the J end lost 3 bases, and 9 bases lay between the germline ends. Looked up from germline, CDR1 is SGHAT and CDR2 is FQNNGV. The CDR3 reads CASSLAQAHYGYTF. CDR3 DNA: TGTGCCAGCAGCTTAGCACAGGCCCACTATGGCTACACCTTC.

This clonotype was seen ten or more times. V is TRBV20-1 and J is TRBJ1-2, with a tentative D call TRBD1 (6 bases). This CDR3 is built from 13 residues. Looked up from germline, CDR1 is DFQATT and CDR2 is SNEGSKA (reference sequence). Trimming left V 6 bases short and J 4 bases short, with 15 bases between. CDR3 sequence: CSAPGRGGYGYTF. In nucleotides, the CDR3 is TGCAGTGCCCCGGGCAGGGGTGGCTATGGCTACACCTTC.

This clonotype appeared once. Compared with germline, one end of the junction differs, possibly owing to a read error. The CDR3 sequence is CAWSHTRCRRYRYTF. The CDR3 coding sequence is TGTGCCTGGAGCCATACGCGGTGCCGACGCTATCGCTACACCTTC. The rearrangement links TRBV30 to TRBJ1-2; the D is unclear. The CDR3 is 15 residues long. The V gene's germline CDR1 is GTSNPN and CDR2 SVGIG (reference sequence).

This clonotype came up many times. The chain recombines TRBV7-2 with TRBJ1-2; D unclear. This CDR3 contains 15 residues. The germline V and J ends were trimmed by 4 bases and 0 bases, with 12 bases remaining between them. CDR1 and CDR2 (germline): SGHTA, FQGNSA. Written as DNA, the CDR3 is TGTGCCAGCAGCTCCGACGGCTTAACTAACTATGGCTACACCTTC. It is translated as CASSSDGLTNYGYTF.

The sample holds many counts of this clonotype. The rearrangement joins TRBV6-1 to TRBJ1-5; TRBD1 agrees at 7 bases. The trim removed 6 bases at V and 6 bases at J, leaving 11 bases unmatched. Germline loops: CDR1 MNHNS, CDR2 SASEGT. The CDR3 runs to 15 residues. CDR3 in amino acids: CASRIDRERGQPQHF. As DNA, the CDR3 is TGTGCCAGCAGAATCGACAGGGAGAGAGGTCAGCCCCAGCATTTT.

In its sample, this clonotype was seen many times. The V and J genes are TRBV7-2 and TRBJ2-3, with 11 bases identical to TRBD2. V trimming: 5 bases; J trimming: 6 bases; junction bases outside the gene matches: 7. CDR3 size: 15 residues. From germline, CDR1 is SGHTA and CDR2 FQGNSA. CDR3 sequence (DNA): TGTGCCAGCAGCCAACGACTAGCGGGGTATGATACGCAGTATTTT. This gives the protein CASSQRLAGYDTQYF. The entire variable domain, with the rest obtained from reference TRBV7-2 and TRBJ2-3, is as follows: GAGVSQSPSNKVTEKGKDVELRCDPISGHTALYWYRQSLGQGLEFLIYFQGNSAPDKSGLPSDRFSAERTGGSVSTLTIQRTQQEDSAVYLCASSQRLAGYDTQYFGPGTRLTVL.

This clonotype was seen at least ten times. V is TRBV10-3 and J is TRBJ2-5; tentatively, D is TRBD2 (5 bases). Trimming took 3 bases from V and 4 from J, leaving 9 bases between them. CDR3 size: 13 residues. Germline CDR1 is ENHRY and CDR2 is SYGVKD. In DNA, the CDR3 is TGTGCCATCAGTGACGAAGAGGGAGAGACCCAGTACTTC. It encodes CAISDEEGETQYF.

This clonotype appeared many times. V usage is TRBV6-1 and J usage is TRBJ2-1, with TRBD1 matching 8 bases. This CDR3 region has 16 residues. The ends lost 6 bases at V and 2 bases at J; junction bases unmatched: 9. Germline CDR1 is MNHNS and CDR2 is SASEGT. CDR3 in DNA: TGTGCCAGCAGACGCTTACTGGACAGGGCCTACAATGAGCAGTTCTTC. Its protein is CASRRLLDRAYNEQFF.

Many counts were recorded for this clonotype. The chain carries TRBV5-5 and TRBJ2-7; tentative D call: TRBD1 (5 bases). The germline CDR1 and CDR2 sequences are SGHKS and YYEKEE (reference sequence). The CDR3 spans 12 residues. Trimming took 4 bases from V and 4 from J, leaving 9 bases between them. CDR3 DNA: TGTGCCAGCAGCCCTAACAGGTACGAGCAGTACTTC. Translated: CASSPNRYEQYF.

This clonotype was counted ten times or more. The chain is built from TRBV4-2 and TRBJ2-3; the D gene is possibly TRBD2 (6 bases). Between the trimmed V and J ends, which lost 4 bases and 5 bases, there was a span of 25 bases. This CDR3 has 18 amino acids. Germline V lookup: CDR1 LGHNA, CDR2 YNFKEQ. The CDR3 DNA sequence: TGTGCCAGCAGCCCGATCCTTCTTGGGGGAGGAAAAGGAGATACGCAGTATTTT. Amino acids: CASSPILLGGGKGDTQYF.

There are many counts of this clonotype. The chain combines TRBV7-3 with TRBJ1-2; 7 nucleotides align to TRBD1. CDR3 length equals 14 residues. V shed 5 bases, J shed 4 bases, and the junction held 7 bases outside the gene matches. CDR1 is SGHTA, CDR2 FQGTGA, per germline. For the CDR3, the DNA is TGTGCCAGCAGCCCGACAGGGTCGGGCTATGGCTACACCTTC. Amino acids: CASSPTGSGYGYTF.

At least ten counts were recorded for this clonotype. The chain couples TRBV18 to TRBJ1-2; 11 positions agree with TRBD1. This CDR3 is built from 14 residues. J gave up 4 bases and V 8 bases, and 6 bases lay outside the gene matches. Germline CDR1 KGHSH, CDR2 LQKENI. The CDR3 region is CASSPGTGGYGYTF. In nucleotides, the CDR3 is TGTGCCAGCAGTCCAGGGACAGGGGGCTATGGCTACACCTTC.

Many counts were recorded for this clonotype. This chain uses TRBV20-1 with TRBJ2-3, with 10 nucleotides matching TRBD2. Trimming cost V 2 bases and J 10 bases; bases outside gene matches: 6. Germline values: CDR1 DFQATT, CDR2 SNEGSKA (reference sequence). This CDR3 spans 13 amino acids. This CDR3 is CSARLAGDLSQYF. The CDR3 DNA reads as TGCAGTGCTAGACTAGCGGGGGACCTCTCGCAGTATTTT.

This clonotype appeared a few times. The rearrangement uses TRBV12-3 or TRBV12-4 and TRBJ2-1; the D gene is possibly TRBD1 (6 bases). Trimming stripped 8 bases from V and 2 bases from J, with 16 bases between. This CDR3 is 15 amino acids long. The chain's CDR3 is CASSRGTRTYNEQFF. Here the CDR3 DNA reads TGTGCCAGCTCCCGAGGGACACGGACCTACAATGAGCAGTTCTTC.

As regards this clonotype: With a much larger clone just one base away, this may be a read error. The CDR3: CASGSTGHTYNEQFF. As DNA, the CDR3 is TGTGCTAGTGGTTCGACGGGACACACGTACAATGAGCAGTTCTTC. This chain uses TRBV12-5 with TRBJ2-1; D possibly corresponds to TRBD1 (6 bases). The CDR3 runs 15 residues. Germline CDR1 reads LGHNT; CDR2 reads FRNRAP. Between the trimmed V and J ends, which lost 4 bases and 4 bases, there was a span of 14 bases.

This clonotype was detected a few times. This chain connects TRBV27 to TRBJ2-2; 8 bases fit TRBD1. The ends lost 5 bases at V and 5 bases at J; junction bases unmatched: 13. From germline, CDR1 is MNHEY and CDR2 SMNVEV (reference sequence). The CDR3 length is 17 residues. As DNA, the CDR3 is TGTGCCAGCAGTCCCCATTTCCGGGACAGGAGAACCGGGGAGCTGTTTTTT. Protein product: CASSPHFRDRRTGELFF.

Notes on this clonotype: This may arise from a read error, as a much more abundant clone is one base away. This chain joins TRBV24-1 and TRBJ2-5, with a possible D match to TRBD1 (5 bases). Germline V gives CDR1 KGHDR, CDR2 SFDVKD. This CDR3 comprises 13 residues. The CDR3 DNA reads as TGTGCCACCAGTGAGACAGCCCAAGAGAGCCAGTACTTC. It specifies CATSETAQESQYF.